Listed below are T cell receptor beta chains from one sample, sequenced in a study of CD8 T cells in ankylosing spondylitis. TCRdb analysed the 5' RACE reads with MiXCR anew, one entry per CDR3 protein. The data show 200,000 to 250,000 distinct CDR3 sequences, more than 9% seen once. The sample consisted of blood, either unsorted or a sorted T cell fraction (not recorded which). These TCRs come from a male donor with ankylosing spondylitis or in good health (not recorded which). CDR3s include the opening cysteine and the closing phenylalanine or tryptophan. D genes are given only for firm matches. Some rows mark clone size as missing; the rest say once, few, many or name a class of expanded clone.

>few|-|TRBJ2-1|TRBV18
CASSRSTQGHEQFF
TGTGCCAGCTCACGCTCGACGCAGGGACATGAGCAGTTCTTC
>many|TRBD1|TRBJ2-7|TRBV12-3/TRBV12-4
CASSYAGTGIEQYF
TGTGCCAGCAGTTACGCCGGGACAGGGATCGAGCAGTACTTC
>-|-|TRBJ2-2|TRBV12-3/TRBV12-4
CASSPTGISGELFF
TGTGCCAGCAGCCCTACAGGGATCTCCGGGGAGCTGTTTTTT
>many|TRBD1|TRBJ2-5|TRBV12-3/TRBV12-4
CASSSGQGAIRQETQYF
TGTGCCAGCAGCTCCGGGCAGGGGGCGATAAGACAAGAGACCCAGTACTTC
>many|TRBD2|TRBJ2-1|TRBV5-4
CASSRTSGGSSYNEQFF
TGTGCCAGCAGCCGGACTAGCGGGGGGAGCTCCTACAATGAGCAGTTCTTC
>-|TRBD1|TRBJ2-6|TRBV7-2
CASSLRDSSGANVLTF
TGTGCCAGCAGCTTAAGGGACAGCTCTGGGGCCAACGTCCTGACTTTC
>many|TRBD1|TRBJ2-5|TRBV29-1
CSGNPGTVQETQYF
TGCAGCGGTAACCCCGGGACAGTACAAGAGACCCAGTACTTC
>many|-|TRBJ2-1|TRBV5-1
CASSFQPGRDEQFF
TGCGCCAGCAGCTTCCAACCCGGCCGGGATGAGCAGTTCTTC
>-|TRBD1|TRBJ2-6|TRBV7-2
CASSPRGTGTGANVLTF
TGTGCCAGCAGCCCTCGAGGGACAGGGACTGGGGCCAACGTCCTGACTTTC
>many|-|TRBJ1-3|TRBV29-1
CSVYLTGPGRSGNTIYF
TGCAGCGTCTACTTAACCGGGCCCGGAAGATCTGGAAACACCATATATTTT
>many|-|TRBJ2-6|TRBV7-9
CASNMGSSGANVLTF
TGTGCCAGCAACATGGGGAGCTCTGGGGCCAACGTCCTGACTTTC
>few|-|TRBJ2-3|TRBV12-3/TRBV12-4
CASSLTRVDGDTQYF
TGTGCCAGCAGTCTCACTAGGGTGGATGGAGATACGCAGTATTTT
>few|-|TRBJ1-3|TRBV25-1
CASSPSEGSSSGNTIYF
TGTGCCAGCAGTCCCTCAGAGGGAAGCAGCTCTGGAAACACCATATATTTT
>many|-|TRBJ2-7|TRBV7-9
CASSYTGYEQYF
TGTGCCAGCAGTTATACAGGGTACGAGCAGTACTTC